This T cell receptor (beta chain) was profiled in a study of T cell responses to AZD1222 COVID-19 vaccine. V was pared by 2 bases and J by 4 bases, with 2 bases of the junction left unmatched. Germline CDR1 MDHEN, CDR2 SYDVKM. The CDR3 is 13 amino acids. Whole-study findings and limits: Just six AZD1222 recipients were seropositive at baseline. Spike-specific TCR breadth rose after two AZD1222 doses, and depth rose as well.

About this clone itself: Antigen unknown.

The repertoire was sequenced with immunoSEQ multiplex PCR; TCRdb's copy has only in-frame clones and lacks some. The data contain approximately 94,000 clones, approximately 87% of them singletons. This sequence originates from an adult in good health. Specimen: peripheral blood, collected on day 0 of MenACWY control vaccination. The chain uses TRBV28 and TRBJ2-7; 7 bases match TRBD1. CDR3 residues: CASSLNRGYEQYF. CDR3 nucleotides: TGTGCCAGCAGTTTAAACAGGGGTTACGAGCAGTACTTC. Combining the CDR3 with reference TRBV28 and TRBJ2-7 gives the whole variable domain DVKVTQSSRYLVKRTGEKVFLECVQDMDHENMFWYRQDPGLGLRLIYFSYDVKMKEKGDIPEGYSVSREKKERFSLILESASTNQTSMYLCASSLNRGYEQYFGPGTRLTVT.